This passage covers 8 T cell receptor beta chains from one sample sequenced in a study of cytomegalovirus exposure and HLA in healthy donors. It was with 60 Vbeta and 13 Jbeta primers that the PCR ran. TCRdb's copy holds only in-frame clones and misses some; the assay was immunoSEQ multiplex PCR. Found here are 64,000 or so clones, about 67% of them singletons; the top ten hold roughly 7.2%. The sequenced sample was PBMCs. These receptors originate from a man aged 40-49 years in good health and CMV-seropositive.

The V and J genes are TRBV15 and TRBJ1-5, with D unclear. The CDR3 has 14 residues. CDR1 LNHNV and CDR2 YYDKDF come from the germline V gene (reference sequence). Trimming stripped 0 bases from V and 0 bases from J, with 3 bases between. The CDR3: CATSRDLSNQPQHF. CDR3 sequence (DNA): TGTGCCACCAGCAGAGATCTTAGCAATCAGCCCCAGCATTTT.

The V and J genes are TRBV29-1 and TRBJ1-1, with D maybe TRBD1 (5 bases). The CDR3 contains 13 residues. Trimming shortened V by 8 bases and J by 5 bases, and 18 bases separated the two germline ends. Germline assignment: CDR1 SQVTM and CDR2 ANQGSEA. CDR3 coding DNA: TGCAGCTTGCACCTCCAGGGTAGGACTGAAGCTTTCTTT. Translating it yields CSLHLQGRTEAFF.

This clone was seen a handful of times. This chain joins TRBV11-2 and TRBJ1-4; 8 bases line up with TRBD1. The germline gives CDR1 SGHAT, CDR2 FQNNGV. Trimming at V came to 4 bases and at J to 3 bases, leaving 4 bases not matched to a gene. This CDR3 contains 15 residues. CDR3 in DNA: TGTGCCAGCAGCTACCAGGGGGCGGCTAATGAAAAACTGTTTTTT. It translates to CASSYQGAANEKLFF.

This clone turned up a few times. V gene TRBV7-9 combines with J gene TRBJ1-1; D is unclear. Trimming took off 1 base at V and 1 base at J, with 7 bases between the two ends. Germline V gene sequence: CDR1 SEHNR, CDR2 FQNEAQ (reference sequence). The CDR3 contains 14 residues. The CDR3 nucleotides are TGTGCCAGCAGCTTAGTGCGGGGGAACACTGAAGCTTTCTTT. Residues: CASSLVRGNTEAFF.

The chain links TRBV29-1 to TRBJ1-2, with 8 bases fitting TRBD1. Germline-derived CDR1 and CDR2 are SQVTM and ANQGSEA. The CDR3 covers 19 residues. With V trimmed by 0 bases and J by 1 base, 16 bases remained unmatched. The CDR3 loop reads CSVEDAGIGTGLNNYGYTF. Here the CDR3 DNA reads TGCAGCGTTGAAGATGCAGGGATCGGGACAGGCCTTAATAACTATGGCTACACCTTC.

The chain employs TRBV29-1 and TRBJ1-1; D is unresolved. The length of the CDR3 is 11 residues. Looked up from germline, CDR1 is SQVTM and CDR2 is ANQGSEA. Trimming stripped 7 bases from V and 6 bases from J, with 12 bases between. The CDR3 DNA follows: TGCAGCGCGAGTCGGGTGGCTGAAGCTTTCTTT. It is translated as CSASRVAEAFF.

The CDR3 loop reads CASSEWAVGANVLTF. In nucleotides, the CDR3 is TGTGCCAGCAGTGAATGGGCAGTTGGGGCCAACGTCCTGACTTTC. The chain employs TRBV2 and TRBJ2-6, with D unclear. CDR3 size: 15 residues. Germline-derived CDR1 and CDR2 are SNHLY and FYNNEI. V gave up 2 bases and J gave up 3 bases, with 8 bases separating them.

This clone was counted only a few times. The chain couples TRBV7-2 to TRBJ2-7; 12 bases match TRBD2. Per germline, CDR1 SGHTA and CDR2 FQGNSA. The CDR3 extends over 16 amino acids. V lost 0 bases and J lost 5; bases outside the gene matches: 5. CDR3 in amino acids: CASSLAPGLAGHEQYF. CDR3 DNA: TGTGCCAGCAGCTTAGCGCCCGGACTAGCGGGACACGAGCAGTACTTC.